This T cell receptor (beta chain) was observed in a study of CD8 T cells in Susac syndrome. J was trimmed by 5 bases and V by 4 bases; bases with no gene match: 21. There are 19 residues in the CDR3. Study results and limitations: CD4+ T cell repertoires in Susac syndrome exhibited no evidence of clonal expansion.

Note on this clonotype: Its antigen is undetermined.

Reverse transcription of roughly 0.45 to 1 ug RNA was performed with random hexamers. Amplification of TCR beta CDR3 by immunoSEQ multiplex PCR spanned 54 Vbeta and 13 Jbeta. Via MiXCR, TCRdb re-called the immunoSEQ multiplex PCR reads, giving one row per CDR3 protein. Of approximately 190,000 distinct CDR3 sequences in the sample, almost 96% are singletons; the top ten hold 0.075% to 0.1%. TCR beta was sequenced from blood CD8+ and CD4+ T cells. In contrast to the negatively isolated CD8+ and CD4+ T cells, TEMRA cells were FACS-enriched. The chain carries TRBV12-3 or TRBV12-4 and TRBJ2-7, with TRBD2 matching over 9 bases. The sample taken for sequencing was CD4+ T cells from PBMCs. The clonotype was recovered from a human donor with Susac syndrome. CDR3 bases: TGTGCCAGCAGTTCAACCTCGGGCGGGCTAGCGGGGCCAAGGGACGAGCAGTACTTC. Translating it yields CASSSTSGGLAGPRDEQYF.